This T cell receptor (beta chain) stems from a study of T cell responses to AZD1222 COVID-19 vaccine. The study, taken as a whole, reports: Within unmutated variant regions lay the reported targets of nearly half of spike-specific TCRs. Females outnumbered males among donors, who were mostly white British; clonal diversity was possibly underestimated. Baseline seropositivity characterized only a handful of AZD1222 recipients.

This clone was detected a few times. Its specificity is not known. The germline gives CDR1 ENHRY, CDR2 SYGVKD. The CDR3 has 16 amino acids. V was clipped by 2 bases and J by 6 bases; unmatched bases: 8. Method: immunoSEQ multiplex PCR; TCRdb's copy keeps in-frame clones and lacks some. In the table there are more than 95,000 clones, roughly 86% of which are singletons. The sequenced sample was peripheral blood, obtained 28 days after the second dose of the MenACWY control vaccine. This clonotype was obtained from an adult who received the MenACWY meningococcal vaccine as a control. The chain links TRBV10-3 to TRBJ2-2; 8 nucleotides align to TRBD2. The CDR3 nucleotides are TGTGCCATCAGTGAGGCTCCCCCTAGCGGGCCCGGGGAGCTGTTTTTT. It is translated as CAISEAPPSGPGELFF.